Here is one T cell receptor beta chain with its context. No antigen is known for it. The sample originates from a study of graft-versus-host responses after intestinal transplantation. Study in general: Each transplant was multivisceral, liver-intestinal, or isolated intestinal. Following induction with anti-thymocyte globulin, all recipients were given tacrolimus and steroids for about 3 years.

General study findings and limits: Recipient marrow harbored GvH clones, some of which surfaced first in ileum or blood.

Graft material was processed, releasing intraepithelial and lamina propria lymphocytes. Germline assignment: CDR1 MGHRA and CDR2 YSYEKL. The CDR3 loop spans 14 amino acids. Trimming cost V 0 bases and J 5 bases, with 10 bases left between them. The protocol was immunoSEQ multiplex PCR, while the TCRdb copy is restricted to in-frame clones and leaves out a portion. Counted here are approximately 37,000 clones, approximately 90% occurring once; the ten biggest clones make up under 20%. This specimen consisted of ileum tissue, obtained around 190 days after intestinal transplant. The chain has TRBV4-1 and TRBJ2-5; possible D gene TRBD1, 6 bases. This TCR was sampled from a human patient who received an intestinal transplant, so some T cells may come from the graft donor. The CDR3: CASSQEDSEETQYF. The CDR3 DNA is TGCGCCAGCAGCCAAGAGGACAGCGAGGAGACCCAGTACTTC.